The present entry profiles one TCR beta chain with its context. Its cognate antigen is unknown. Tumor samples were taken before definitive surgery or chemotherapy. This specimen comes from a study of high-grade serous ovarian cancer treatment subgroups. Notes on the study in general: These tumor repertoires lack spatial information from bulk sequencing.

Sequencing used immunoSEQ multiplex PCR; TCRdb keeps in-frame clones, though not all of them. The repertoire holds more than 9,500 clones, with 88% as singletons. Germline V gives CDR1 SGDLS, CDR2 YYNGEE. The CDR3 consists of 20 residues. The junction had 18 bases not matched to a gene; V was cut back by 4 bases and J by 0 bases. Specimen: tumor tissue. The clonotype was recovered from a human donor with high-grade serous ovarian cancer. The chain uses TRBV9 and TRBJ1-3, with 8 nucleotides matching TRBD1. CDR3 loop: CASSPRGQALTSFSGNTIYF. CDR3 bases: TGTGCCAGCAGCCCCCGGGGACAGGCTCTTACCTCGTTCTCTGGAAACACCATATATTTT.